The 7 T cell receptor beta chains presented below share a single source sample, sequenced in a study of T cell repertoires in cytomegalovirus infection. Their target antigens are unknown. TCRdb reanalysed the reads using MiXCR and keeps one entry per CDR3 protein. The profile shows around 71,000 distinct CDR3 sequences, 20% of them singletons. The sample in question was CD8+ T cells from cultured PBMCs, obtained from culture after CMV antigen stimulation. The receptors shown here come from a human donor in good health (CMV status not recorded). Some clones in this sample may be carry-over from other donors' samples.

The gene calls are TRBV6-2 or TRBV6-3 and TRBJ1-1; D gene ambiguous. CDR1 MNHEY and CDR2 SVGEGT come from the germline V gene. V lost 7 bases and J 7 bases, leaving 10 bases between the germline ends. CDR3 length equals 11 residues. As DNA, the CDR3 is TGTGCCAGCACTATCAGAGATGAAGCTTTCTTT. This sequence encodes CASTIRDEAFF.

The chain links TRBV4-1 to TRBJ2-5, with D perhaps being TRBD1 or TRBD2 (5 bases each). The germline V gene encodes CDR1 MGHRA and CDR2 YSYEKL. This CDR3 spans 15 amino acids. V lost 1 base and J 1 base, leaving 10 bases between the germline ends. The CDR3 sequence is CASSQVEGPQETQYF. The CDR3, as DNA: TGCGCCAGCAGCCAAGTCGAGGGACCCCAAGAGACCCAGTACTTC.

This clonotype appeared many times. The J gene is TRBJ2-5, the V gene TRBV7-3; 7 nucleotides line up with TRBD1. The V and J ends lost 2 bases and 2 bases, in that order; junction bases with no gene match: 5. The germline CDR1 and CDR2 sequences are SGHTA and FQGTGA. The CDR3 runs 15 residues. The CDR3 region has the DNA TGTGCCAGCAGCTTAGGGACAGTTAATCAAGAGACCCAGTACTTC. Amino acid sequence: CASSLGTVNQETQYF.

V gene TRBV5-1 combines with J gene TRBJ2-1, with D possibly being TRBD2 (5 bases). Germline CDR1 SGHRS, CDR2 YFSETQ. V lost 0 bases to trimming and J lost 0 bases, with 10 bases between them. CDR3 length: 16 amino acids. The CDR3 bases are TGCGCCAGCAGCTTGGGCGGGTATAGCTCCTACAATGAGCAGTTCTTC. This encodes CASSLGGYSSYNEQFF.

This clonotype has a handful of counts. The chain uses TRBV4-1 and TRBJ2-2; tentatively, D is TRBD1 (5 bases). V lost 3 bases and J lost 13, with 15 bases in between. The CDR3 is 13 residues long. Germline CDR1 reads MGHRA; CDR2 reads YSYEKL. CDR3 sequence reads: CASSQADIRGLFF. The CDR3 DNA sequence: TGCGCCAGCAGCCAGGCGGACATAAGGGGGCTGTTTTTT.

The V call is TRBV7-9, the J call TRBJ2-1; no clear D. V was cut by 5 bases and J by 10 bases, with 15 bases left in between. This CDR3 has 13 amino acids. CDR1 is SEHNR, CDR2 FQNEAQ, per germline (reference sequence). The DNA of the CDR3 is TGTGCCAGCAGCCTTCCGGGCTGGCGCGAGCAGTTCTTC. Amino acid sequence: CASSLPGWREQFF.

This clonotype was counted a few times. This sequence joins TRBV7-8 and TRBJ2-5; D is unclear. Looked up from germline, CDR1 is SGHVS and CDR2 is FQNEAQ. V lost 3 bases, J lost 4 bases, and 12 bases lay in between. The CDR3 loop spans 14 amino acids. The CDR3: CASSLSSSGETQYF. CDR3 in DNA: TGTGCCAGCAGCTTGAGCAGCTCGGGAGAGACCCAGTACTTC.